The entry that follows covers one T cell receptor (beta chain) sequence. This entry belongs to a study of blood T cell repertoires in COVID-19. Method: immunoSEQ multiplex PCR; TCRdb's copy keeps in-frame clones and lacks some. Of about 110,000 clones listed, about four fifths are singletons. Deletions cut 4 bases from V and 0 bases from J, with 10 bases between. The CDR3 sequence is 14 residues long. Germline V lookup: CDR1 SGHRS, CDR2 YFSETQ. This rearrangement joins TRBV5-1 to TRBJ1-1; D might be TRBD1 (5 bases). The TCR originated in an older woman with acute or convalescent COVID-19. Sequenced sample: peripheral blood. The CDR3 DNA sequence: TGCGCCAGCAGCCTTGACAGCATGAACACTGAAGCTTTCTTT. Protein product: CASSLDSMNTEAFF.